Described below is a single T cell receptor (beta chain) sequence and its context. These data are taken from a study of cytomegalovirus exposure and HLA in healthy donors. The PCR ran on 60 Vbeta and 13 Jbeta primers. In the study's own analysis: It was a later analysis that counted 83 million or so unique TCR beta chains, of which 9 million to 13 million were shared. Using immunoSEQ multiplex PCR, the repertoire was profiled, and TCRdb retains in-frame clones only, with some absent. D and trimming come from the DNA, and the V and J calls and clone size come from that table. The sample contains about 130,000 clones, roughly 88% of which appear only once. Specimen: PBMCs. This clonotype was sampled from a boy under 18 in good health and CMV-seronegative.

The CDR3 DNA reads TGTGCCAGCAGCTTTGGGACAGGGGGTGACTACGAGCAGTACTTC. Its translation: CASSFGTGGDYEQYF. V gene TRBV7-6 combines with J gene TRBJ2-7, with 11 bases identical to TRBD1. The CDR3 is 15 amino acids. V lost 3 bases, J lost 3 bases, and 4 bases stayed unmatched. Germline values: CDR1 SGHVS, CDR2 FNYEAQ.